These 19 T cell receptor beta chains originate from one sample sequenced in a study of blood T cell repertoires in COVID-19. Produced via immunoSEQ multiplex PCR; TCRdb's table is partial and in-frame only. The sample contains about 140,000 clones, 60% to 85% of which appear only once. Sequenced input: peripheral blood. These receptor sequences come from a man aged 50-59 years with acute or convalescent COVID-19.

V usage is TRBV6-5 and J usage is TRBJ2-7; tentative D call: TRBD2 (7 bases). V dropped 11 bases and J dropped 2 bases, with 16 bases sitting between them. Germline-derived CDR1 and CDR2 are MNHEY and SVGAGI. The CDR3 runs to 13 residues. The CDR3 reads CALMGGLTYEQYF. CDR3 coding DNA: TGTGCCCTCATGGGGGGGCTTACCTACGAGCAGTACTTC.

The rearrangement joins TRBV9 to TRBJ1-1; TRBD1 is a possible D gene (6 bases). The CDR3 has 13 amino acids. V was shortened by 0 bases and J by 7 bases, with 10 bases between the two germline ends. Germline-derived CDR1 and CDR2 are SGDLS and YYNGEE. Here the CDR3 DNA reads TGTGCCAGCAGCGTAGATGGACAGATTGAAGCTTTCTTT. Its protein product is CASSVDGQIEAFF.

The genes are TRBV3-1 (or the pseudogene TRBV3-2) and TRBJ2-5; perhaps TRBD1 as D (8 bases). Germline lookup yields CDR1 LGHDT and CDR2 YNNKEL (reference sequence). V was pared by 2 bases and J by 4 bases, with 14 bases between. There are 15 residues in the CDR3. As DNA, the CDR3 is TGTGCCAGCAGCCAACGGACAGGGAGGGTAGAGACCCAGTACTTC. This gives the protein CASSQRTGRVETQYF.

The chain uses TRBV5-4 and TRBJ2-6; 7 positions match TRBD1. CDR1 SGHNT and CDR2 YYREEE come from the germline V gene (reference sequence). The CDR3 has 16 amino acids. V was clipped by 1 base and J by 0 bases; unmatched bases: 1. CDR3 sequence: CASSLYRGSGANVLTF. The DNA for the CDR3 is TGTGCCAGCAGCTTGTACAGGGGCTCTGGGGCCAACGTCCTGACTTTC.

The chain recombines TRBV5-8 with TRBJ1-1; 7 bases fit TRBD1. The V segment lost 6 bases and the J segment 0 bases; nucleotides outside the gene matches: 11. Germline V gene data show CDR1 as SGHTS and CDR2 as YDEGEE. CDR3 length: 16 amino acids. The DNA for the CDR3 is TGTGCCAGCACCCTCTTCCAGGGACAGCTGAACACTGAAGCTTTCTTT. It encodes CASTLFQGQLNTEAFF. Based on the CDR3 plus reference TRBV5-8 and TRBJ1-1, the full variable domain is EAGVTQSPTHLIKTRGQQATLRCSPISGHTSVYWYQQALGLGLQFLLWYDEGEERNRGNFPPRFSGRQFPNYSSELNVNALELEDSALYLCASTLFQGQLNTEAFFGQGTRLTVV.

A single count supports this clone. This sequence joins TRBV10-3 and TRBJ2-3; tentative D call: TRBD2 (7 bases). V dropped 0 bases and J dropped 1 base, with 14 bases sitting between them. Germline CDR1 and CDR2: ENHRY and SYGVKD. There are 17 residues in the CDR3. CDR3 in DNA: TGTGCCATCAGTGAGTCGACTCCGGGGGGCGGCACAGATACGCAGTATTTT. Encoded protein: CAISESTPGGGTDTQYF.

The V and J genes are TRBV7-2 and TRBJ2-7, with 7 bases identical to TRBD1. The CDR3 spans 15 residues. Trimming removed 2 bases from V and 1 base from J; junction bases left unmatched: 5. Germline values: CDR1 SGHTA, CDR2 FQGNSA. CDR3 sequence: CASSLTGQKSYEQYF. CDR3 DNA sequence: TGTGCCAGCAGCTTAACGGGACAGAAATCCTACGAGCAGTACTTC. The full variable domain, its missing parts supplied by reference TRBV7-2 and TRBJ2-7, is GAGVSQSPSNKVTEKGKDVELRCDPISGHTALYWYRQSLGQGLEFLIYFQGNSAPDKSGLPSDRFSAERTGGSVSTLTIQRTQQEDSAVYLCASSLTGQKSYEQYFGPGTRLTVT.

The chain recombines TRBV7-6 with TRBJ1-4, with D hard to call. This CDR3 contains 13 residues. CDR1 and CDR2 (germline): SGHVS, FNYEAQ. The germline V and J ends were trimmed by 4 bases and 4 bases, with 7 bases remaining between them. The CDR3 coding sequence is TGTGCCAGCAGCTCACTATTTAATGAAAAACTGTTTTTT. Protein: CASSSLFNEKLFF. Based on the CDR3 plus reference TRBV7-6 and TRBJ1-4, the full variable domain is GAGVSQSPRYKVTKRGQDVALRCDPISGHVSLYWYRQALGQGPEFLTYFNYEAQQDKSGLPNDRFSAERPEGSISTLTIQRTEQRDSAMYRCASSSLFNEKLFFGSGTQLSVL.

The chain carries TRBV5-6 and TRBJ1-2; tentative D call: TRBD1 (6 bases). The CDR3 is made up of 15 amino acids. CDR1 and CDR2 (germline): SGHDT, YYEEEE. Trimming stripped 1 base from V and 1 base from J, with 11 bases between. CDR3 in DNA: TGTGCCAGCAGCTTGCTGGGGGACAATAACTATGGCTACACCTTC. Protein: CASSLLGDNNYGYTF.

The V gene is TRBV5-1, the J gene TRBJ2-5, with D possibly TRBD1 on 5 matching bases. The V gene lost 0 bases and the J gene lost 2 bases, with 11 bases spanning the gap. Germline CDR1 and CDR2: SGHRS and YFSETQ. CDR3 size: 15 residues. CDR3 residues: CASSLAGSGQETQYF. In DNA, the CDR3 is TGCGCCAGCAGCTTGGCGGGCTCAGGGCAAGAGACCCAGTACTTC.

J is TRBJ2-4 and V is TRBV2, with a possible D match to TRBD1 (6 bases). The CDR3 runs to 17 residues. Trimming shortened V by 0 bases and J by 0 bases, and 12 bases separated the two germline ends. Germline V gene data show CDR1 as SNHLY and CDR2 as FYNNEI. Here the CDR3 reads CASSEADRLLAKNIQYF. CDR3 coding DNA: TGTGCCAGCAGTGAAGCGGACAGACTGCTAGCCAAAAACATTCAGTACTTC.

V and J are TRBV10-1 and TRBJ2-7; 9 bases are shared with TRBD1. This CDR3 is 14 amino acids long. Trimming took 8 bases from V and 5 from J; bases not matched to a gene: 10. Germline V gives CDR1 WNHNN, CDR2 SYGVQD (reference sequence). CDR3 DNA sequence: TGCGCCAGCCGAACGGGACAGGGCGTGAACGAGCAGTACGTC. Translating gives CASRTGQGVNEQYV.

The chain employs TRBV27 and TRBJ1-6; D perhaps matches TRBD1 (5 bases). V lost 1 base, J lost 10 bases, and 11 bases lay in between. The CDR3 consists of 14 residues. Germline assignment: CDR1 MNHEY and CDR2 SMNVEV (reference sequence). CDR3 residues: CASSLWAGHSPLHF. CDR3 nucleotide sequence: TGTGCCAGCAGTTTATGGGCGGGGCACTCACCCCTCCACTTT.

This chain connects TRBV6-5 to TRBJ1-1, with 7 bases aligning to TRBD1. Trimming took 0 bases from V and 4 from J; bases not matched to a gene: 2. The germline V gene has CDR1 MNHEY and CDR2 SVGAGI. The CDR3 totals 14 residues. In nucleotides, the CDR3 is TGTGCCAGCAGTTACTCGTCAGGGGGCACTGAAGCTTTCTTT. Its translation is CASSYSSGGTEAFF.

J is TRBJ1-6 and V is TRBV7-6; D remains unclear. The CDR3 is 15 residues long. Per the germline V gene, CDR1 is SGHVS and CDR2 is FNYEAQ. The V gene lost 4 bases and the J gene lost 4 bases, with 11 bases spanning the gap. CDR3 sequence reads: CASSSSEGYNSPLHF. In nucleotides, the CDR3 is TGTGCCAGCAGCTCCTCTGAGGGTTATAATTCACCCCTCCACTTT.

This clone turned up a few times. The chain joins TRBV4-1 to TRBJ1-4; D is ambiguous. Trimming pared 3 bases from V and 7 bases from J, leaving 9 bases between. The germline V gene has CDR1 MGHRA and CDR2 YSYEKL. The CDR3 has 13 amino acids. This CDR3 reads CASSHIRGEKLFF. In nucleotides, the CDR3 is TGCGCCAGCAGCCATATTAGAGGTGAAAAACTGTTTTTT.

V gene TRBV9 combines with J gene TRBJ2-5; possibly TRBD2 for D (6 bases). Looked up from germline, CDR1 is SGDLS and CDR2 is YYNGEE. Trimming stripped 2 bases from V and 2 bases from J, with 13 bases between. The CDR3 is made up of 15 amino acids. The CDR3 DNA is TGTGCCAGCAGCGTGGAGGGCAGGGTACAAGAGACCCAGTACTTC. Its protein product is CASSVEGRVQETQYF.

This chain connects TRBV5-5 to TRBJ2-1, with D tentatively TRBD2 (6 bases). V gave up 3 bases and J gave up 4 bases, with 14 bases separating them. CDR1 SGHKS and CDR2 YYEKEE come from the germline V gene (reference sequence). The CDR3 extends over 15 amino acids. CDR3 nucleotide sequence: TGTGCCAGCAGCTACCCGGGACTCTCATACAATGAGCAGTTCTTC. Translation gives CASSYPGLSYNEQFF.

V is TRBV30 and J is TRBJ1-2; possibly TRBD1 for D (5 bases). Trimming left V 6 bases short and J 4 bases short, with 18 bases between. CDR1 GTSNPN and CDR2 SVGIG come from the germline V gene (reference sequence). The CDR3 extends over 14 amino acids. The chain's CDR3 is CACLTQGAGYGYTF. CDR3 in DNA: TGTGCCTGCCTAACACAAGGGGCAGGCTATGGCTACACCTTC.